This TCR beta chain emerged from a study of blood T cell repertoires in COVID-19. Study context: The study drew acute and convalescent COVID-19 samples from the United States, Italy and Spain. The analysed material was cDNA or gDNA that came from T cells, B-cell-depleted T cells, or PBMCs.

Original processing methods: Estimation of nucleated cell counts relied on the amplification of reference gene primers. The data were produced by immunoSEQ multiplex PCR, yet TCRdb's version contains in-frame clones alone and is incomplete. V and J calls and clone size follow that table, whereas D and trimming were derived from the DNA. The sample yields 300,000 to 400,000 clones, roughly 90% seen once. CDR3 size: 13 residues. J lost 4 bases, V lost 5 bases, and 2 bases had no gene match. CDR1 is MDHEN and CDR2 is SYDVKM in the germline V gene. The chain joins TRBV28 to TRBJ2-7; 10 bases match TRBD2. Sequencing input: peripheral blood. The TCR was taken from a woman aged 45-59 years with active or convalescent COVID-19. The CDR3 DNA is TGTGCCAGCAGTCTAGCGGGAGAGTACGAGCAGTACTTC. Protein: CASSLAGEYEQYF.